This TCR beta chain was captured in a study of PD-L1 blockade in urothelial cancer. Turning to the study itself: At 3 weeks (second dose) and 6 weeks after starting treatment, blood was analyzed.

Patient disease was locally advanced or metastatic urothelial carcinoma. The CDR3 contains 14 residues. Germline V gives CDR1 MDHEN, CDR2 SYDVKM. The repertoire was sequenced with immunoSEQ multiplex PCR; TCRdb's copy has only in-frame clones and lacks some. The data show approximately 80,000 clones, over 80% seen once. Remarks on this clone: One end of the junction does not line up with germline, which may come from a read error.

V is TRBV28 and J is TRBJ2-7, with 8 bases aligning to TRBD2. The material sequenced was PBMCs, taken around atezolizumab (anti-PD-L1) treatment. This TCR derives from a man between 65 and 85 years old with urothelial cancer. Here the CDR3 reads CASSRGGVSNEQYF. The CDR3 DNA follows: TGTGCCAGCTCCCGGGGGGGCGTCTCCAACGAGCAGTACTTC.